This T cell receptor (beta chain) was captured by sequencing in a study of blood T cell repertoires in COVID-19. Germline V gene lookup returns CDR1 MGHDK and CDR2 SYGVNS. V was clipped by 3 bases and J by 4 bases, with 7 bases between them. The CDR3 consists of 14 residues. This clone was recorded only once. Data came from immunoSEQ multiplex PCR; TCRdb stores just in-frame clones and leaves some out. Of roughly 49,000 clones detected, roughly 84% appear once; the ten largest clones hold 1.6%. The source of this sequence is a man aged 50 or older with acute or convalescent COVID-19. Source material: peripheral blood. The chain has TRBV25-1 and TRBJ1-6; D call uncertain. The CDR3 spells CASSEYSYNSPLHF. In DNA form, the CDR3 reads TGTGCCAGCAGTGAGTACAGTTATAATTCACCCCTCCACTTT.